This T cell receptor (beta chain) was recorded in a study of T cell responses to AZD1222 COVID-19 vaccine. Study background: The study pooled second doses at about 4 or about 12 weeks. Study-wide results and caveats: Spike-wide coverage was observed for vaccine-associated CD4 TCRs, with dominant responses at 160-218 and 743-854. Most donors were white British, females outnumbered males, and clonal diversity was possibly underestimated.

As for this clone: Antigen: not known.

There are 14 residues in the CDR3. The germline V gene has CDR1 LGHNA and CDR2 YSLEER. Trimming took 3 bases from V and 6 from J; bases not matched to a gene: 5. Clones were sequenced by immunoSEQ multiplex PCR, and TCRdb holds only the in-frame ones, with some missing. The sample lists around 120,000 clones; around 94% were seen once. Material: peripheral blood, obtained on day 0 of AZD1222 vaccination. The chain carries TRBV4-3 and TRBJ1-2, with 9 positions matching TRBD1. This receptor was obtained from an adult in good health. In nucleotides, the CDR3 is TGCGCCAGCAGCCATCATACAGGGGGCAATGGCTACACCTTC. Translation gives CASSHHTGGNGYTF.